This passage covers 25 T cell receptor beta chains from one sample sequenced in a study of tumor-infiltrating lymphocytes in primary liver carcinoma. Taking about 17-32 mg of unsorted bulk tissue, the authors co-extracted RNA and DNA. TCR beta cDNA was prepared out of roughly 520 ng total RNA by means of a constant-region primer. The TCR beta library was amplified through three nested multiplex PCR rounds in a modified ARM-PCR procedure. With TRBV1-TRBV30 forward primers and a C-beta reverse primer, the first two PCR rounds were run for approximately 10 cycles each. TCRdb re-derived calls from the multiplex PCR reads in MiXCR, one entry per CDR3 protein. In the table there are roughly 57,000 distinct CDR3 sequences, just over 70% of which are singletons. Sequencing input: liver tumor tissue from sampling region 2. Subset in this sample: tumor region T2, inferior pole. These receptors were collected from a man aged 35 to 55 with primary liver carcinoma and hepatitis B virus infection.

This clonotype has only one observation. The conserved final phenylalanine or tryptophan is absent from the CDR3, which likely points to a read error. CDR3 coding DNA: TGTGTCAGCAGCGGAGGGGGACAGGGGACCTACGAGCAGTACATC. Protein product: CVSSGGGQGTYEQYI. J is TRBJ2-7 and V is TRBV28; TRBD1 aligns across 10 bases. The CDR3 has 15 residues. Per germline, CDR1 MDHEN and CDR2 SYDVKM.

With respect to this clonotype: At one end the junction does not follow the germline gene, possibly because of a read error. The chain is built from TRBV6-5 and TRBJ2-1; 7 nucleotides line up with TRBD2. The length of the CDR3 is 15 residues. The germline gives CDR1 MNHEY, CDR2 SVGAGI. The DNA of the CDR3 is TGTGCCAGCAATTACGGGGCGGGAGCCCTCAATGAGCATTTCTTC. It specifies CASNYGAGALNEHFF.

For this clonotype: A junction boundary mismatches the germline segment, possibly from a read error. The V gene is TRBV10-3, the J gene TRBJ2-2; 7 bases map to TRBD2. Germline assignment: CDR1 ENHRY and CDR2 SYGVKD. The CDR3 contains 14 residues. DNA of the CDR3: TGTGCTATCAGGGAGCGGGACGAGACCAGGGAGCTGTTTTTT. Translated, it gives CAIRERDETRELFF.

This clonotype was picked up one time. An end of the junction does not agree with germline; a read error may underlie this. V and J are TRBV11-2 and TRBJ2-5, with 8 bases matching TRBD1. CDR1 is SGHAT and CDR2 is FQNNGV in the germline V gene. CDR3 length equals 16 residues. In DNA, the CDR3 is TGTGTCAGCAGCTTAACAGCAGGGGGCTCGGGGGAGGCCCAGTGCTTC. Amino acids: CVSSLTAGGSGEAQCF.

Comment on this clonotype: This CDR3 fails to terminate in the conserved phenylalanine or tryptophan, so it likely reflects a read error. The DNA is omitted, as the CDR3 cannot be located on it reliably, and the CDR3 follows TCRdb's listing. The chain joins TRBV10-3 to TRBJ2-2; TRBD1 is taken as the D call from the table, unchecked against the DNA. CDR1 is ENHRY and CDR2 is SYGVKD in the germline V gene. The CDR3 adds up to 14 amino acids, both ends counted. CDR3: CAIRERDDTGEPFV.

The chain carries TRBV11-2 and TRBJ2-3, with D possibly being TRBD2 (6 bases). This CDR3 is 14 amino acids long. Looked up from germline, CDR1 is SGHAT and CDR2 is FQNNGV. V gave up 5 bases and J gave up 1 base, with 10 bases separating them. This chain's CDR3 is CASSVPGGTDTQYF. For the CDR3, the DNA is TGTGCCAGCAGCGTCCCGGGAGGCACAGATACGCAGTATTTT. Together with reference TRBV11-2 and TRBJ2-3, the CDR3 gives the full variable domain: EAGVAQSPRYKIIEKRQSVAFWCNPISGHATLYWYQQILGQGPKLLIQFQNNGVVDDSQLPKDRFSAERLKGVDSTLKIQPAKLEDSAVYLCASSVPGGTDTQYFGPGTRLTVL.

For this clonotype: A much larger clone lies a single base off, so this may be a read error. Because the CDR3 is missing its conserved closing phenylalanine or tryptophan, this is likely a read error. This chain connects TRBV28 to TRBJ2-7; tentative D call: TRBD1 (6 bases). The V end was cut by 8 bases, the J end by 7 bases, with 24 bases between. Germline CDR1 and CDR2: MDHEN and SYDVKM. This CDR3 region has 15 residues. CDR3 amino acids: CASGQFPPTGQEQYL. The CDR3, as DNA: TGTGCCAGCGGACAATTCCCACCGACAGGACAGGAGCAGTACCTC.

In regard to this clonotype: A much larger clone differs by one base, so this may be a read error. The chain joins TRBV5-1 to TRBJ1-2; no definite D call. This CDR3 has 15 amino acids. CDR1 is SGHRS, CDR2 YFSETQ, per germline. The CDR3 DNA reads TGCGCCAGCACCCTTTCCGGCACTACTAACTATGGCTACGCCTTC. It specifies CASTLSGTTNYGYAF.

This clonotype was seen once. Since no conserved phenylalanine or tryptophan closes the CDR3, a read error is the likely cause. This sequence joins TRBV6-1 and TRBJ2-1, with D hard to call. Germline V gives CDR1 MNHNS, CDR2 SASEGT. The CDR3 has 11 amino acids. The DNA of the CDR3 is TGTGTTCTCCGGTACTACAATGAACAGTTCTCC. Translation gives CVLRYYNEQFS.

Note on this clonotype: One junction end disagrees with the germline gene, perhaps due to a read error. The chain couples TRBV5-8 to TRBJ2-5; 11 bases are a match to TRBD2. Germline CDR1 SGHTS, CDR2 YDEGEE. This CDR3 contains 14 residues. In DNA, the CDR3 is TGTGCCATCAGCCTCGGGACTAGCGGAGAGACCCAGTACTTC. Its protein product is CAISLGTSGETQYF.

For this clonotype: It is likely a read error: a sequence one base away is far more abundant. The chain is built from TRBV11-2 and TRBJ2-7; D remains unclear. CDR3 length equals 12 residues. The V end was cut by 1 base, the J end by 10 bases, with 11 bases between. Looked up from germline, CDR1 is SGHAT and CDR2 is FQNNGV. CDR3 amino acids: CASSLAVSEQYF. In nucleotides, the CDR3 is TGTGCCAGCAGCTTAGCGGTCAGCGAACAGTACTTC.

V is TRBV29-1 and J is TRBJ2-7, with 9 bases identical to TRBD1. CDR1 and CDR2 (germline): SQVTM, ANQGSEA. The CDR3 runs to 14 residues. Trimming at V came to 6 bases and at J to 5 bases, leaving 11 bases not matched to a gene. The CDR3, as DNA: TGCAGCGTCACGGTTGGGACAGGGAACGACGAGCAGTACTTC. This gives the protein CSVTVGTGNDEQYF.

This chain joins TRBV29-1 and TRBJ2-5; D might be TRBD1 or TRBD2, each matching 5 bases. The CDR3 consists of 13 residues. Trimming took 8 bases from V and 9 from J, leaving 22 bases between them. Germline V gene sequence: CDR1 SQVTM, CDR2 ANQGSEA. DNA for the CDR3: TGCAGCCTCCACACTGGGACGGAAGAATCCCAGTACTTC. Protein sequence: CSLHTGTEESQYF. Full variable domain (remainder filled in from reference TRBV29-1 and TRBJ2-5): SAVISQKPSRDICQRGTSLTIQCQVDSQVTMMFWYRQQPGQSLTLIATANQGSEATYESGFVIDKFPISRPNLTFSTLTVSNMSPEDSSIYLCSLHTGTEESQYFGPGTRLLVL.

Turning to this clonotype: The junction shows a germline mismatch at one end, possibly a read error. The J gene is TRBJ1-5, the V gene TRBV10-2, with 7 bases lining up with TRBD1. Looked up from germline, CDR1 is WSHSY and CDR2 is SAAADI. CDR3 length equals 14 residues. CDR3 amino acids: CASSVRGLYHPQHF. As DNA, the CDR3 is TGCGCCAGCAGTGTTAGGGGGCTCTATCATCCCCAGCATTTT.

This clonotype is a singleton in its sample. At one of its ends the junction is not consistent with the germline gene, which may arise from a read error. The chain combines TRBV2 with TRBJ2-1; D assignment may be TRBD1 or TRBD2 (6 bases each). The CDR3 spans 15 residues. Germline V gene lookup returns CDR1 SNHLY and CDR2 FYNNEI. The CDR3 region is CASIELGGGIYEQLF. The CDR3 coding sequence is TGTGCCAGCATTGAATTAGGGGGAGGTATTTACGAGCAGTTGTTC.

About this clonotype itself: Sequence at one end of the junction differs from germline and may be a read error. This chain joins TRBV6-5 and TRBJ2-6; D might be TRBD1 (5 bases). The germline V gene encodes CDR1 MNHEY and CDR2 SVGAGI. CDR3 size: 17 residues. The CDR3 spells CASSYSQGLSGANVVTF. The CDR3 DNA reads as TGCGCCAGCAGTTACTCTCAGGGTTTATCTGGGGCCAACGTCGTGACTTTC.

As for this clonotype: The junction shows a germline mismatch at one end, possibly a read error. CDR3: CASSLQQGVNVLDF. The CDR3 bases are TGTGCCAGCAGCTTACAGCAAGGTGTTAATGTATTGGACTTC. The chain combines TRBV7-9 with TRBJ2-7; D unresolved. The CDR3 length is 14 residues. Germline lookup yields CDR1 SEHNR and CDR2 FQNEAQ (reference sequence).

In the case of this clonotype: A junction boundary mismatches the germline segment, possibly from a read error. This rearrangement joins TRBV6-1 to TRBJ2-7, with D uncertain. The CDR3 length is 13 residues. CDR1 is MNHNS and CDR2 is SASEGT in the germline V gene. CDR3 coding DNA: TGTGTCAGCAGTGAATGGGTTTTCTACGAGTGGTACTTC. This codes for CVSSEWVFYEWYF.

About this clonotype: A clone one base away is much larger, so this may be a read error. The chain couples TRBV11-2 to TRBJ2-1; D uncertain. There are 14 residues in the CDR3. Germline V gene sequence: CDR1 SGHAT, CDR2 FQNNGV. The CDR3 reads CTSSFDGNRNEHFF. DNA of the CDR3: TGTACCAGCAGCTTTGATGGGAACCGCAATGAGCACTTCTTC.

Worth noting for this clonotype: This CDR3 is missing its conserved last phenylalanine or tryptophan, likely due to a read error. V gene TRBV11-2 combines with J gene TRBJ2-3; 9 nucleotides line up with TRBD1. V lost 11 bases and J lost 6; bases outside the gene matches: 15. There are 15 residues in the CDR3. CDR1 is SGHAT, CDR2 FQNNGV, per germline. For the CDR3, the DNA is TGTGCCGGCATCTTACCCGGACAGGGGTCGGATACGCAGTATTCT. Its translation is CAGILPGQGSDTQYS.

As concerns this clonotype: It may be a read error: a sequence one base away is much more abundant. This chain connects TRBV12-3 or TRBV12-4 to TRBJ1-3; D gene ambiguous. This CDR3 is 13 amino acids long. As DNA, the CDR3 is TGTACCAGCAGTCCCCACTCTGGAAACACCATATATTTT. Amino acids: CTSSPHSGNTIYF.

Concerning this clonotype itself: A junction end diverges from the germline sequence, so it may reflect a read error. The J gene is TRBJ1-2, the V gene TRBV11-2; D not resolved. This CDR3 spans 13 amino acids. Germline values: CDR1 SGHAT, CDR2 FQNNGV. The CDR3 region is CVRSLGANYGYTF. The DNA of the CDR3 is TGTGTCAGGAGCTTAGGAGCTAACTATGGCTACACATTC.

This clonotype was detected ten times or more. The rearrangement uses TRBV6-5 and TRBJ2-7; maybe TRBD1 (6 bases). CDR1 and CDR2 from the germline V gene are MNHEY and SVGAGI. The germline V and J ends were trimmed by 6 bases and 0 bases, with 15 bases remaining between them. CDR3 length: 15 residues. The chain's CDR3 is CASSRTRDTSYEQYF. The DNA of the CDR3 is TGTGCCAGCAGCCGAACTAGGGACACCTCCTACGAGCAGTACTTC.

A note on this clonotype: Its ends do not fully match the called genes, so a read error is possible. This chain joins TRBV4-3 and TRBJ2-3, with unresolved D. The germline V gene encodes CDR1 LGHNA and CDR2 YSLEER. CDR3 length: 12 residues. The CDR3: CASNHETDTQYF. In DNA form, the CDR3 reads TGCGCTAGCAACCATGAGACCGATACGCAGTATTTT.

This clonotype was seen more than once but under ten times. The V call is TRBV6-2 or TRBV6-3, the J call TRBJ2-6; no definite D call. Trimming left V 10 bases short and J 4 bases short, with 20 bases between. CDR3 length: 16 amino acids. From germline, CDR1 is MNHEY and CDR2 SVGEGT. DNA for the CDR3: TGTGCCACCAAGGGCAGGTTTCCTTCAGGGGCCAACGTCCTGACTTTC. It yields the protein CATKGRFPSGANVLTF.